These T cell receptor beta chains were read from a single sample in a study of shared clonotypes between healthy human individuals. Method: immunoSEQ multiplex PCR; TCRdb's copy keeps in-frame clones and lacks some. In the table there are approximately 440,000 clones, approximately 80% of which are singletons. The sequencing input was PBMCs. These receptors were collected from a woman in her thirties or forties in good health. Some clones in this sample may be carry-over from other donors' samples. The CDR3 runs from the conserved cysteine through the conserved F or W. Fields, in order: J gene, V gene, clone size, D gene, CDR3 protein, CDR3 DNA. The D gene is left open where the match is weak. Expanded clones are given a class, and other clones once, few, many or no size at all.

TRBJ1-1	TRBV7-3	-	-	CASSLTSGRGANTEAFF	TGTGCCAGCAGCTTAACTTCGGGACGGGGTGCGAACACTGAAGCTTTCTTT
TRBJ2-7	TRBV5-1	-	-	CASSLGPHYEQYF	TGCGCCAGCAGCTTGGGCCCCCACTACGAGCAGTACTTC
TRBJ2-7	TRBV30	-	TRBD2	CAYRGTSGNAYEQYF	TGTGCCTACCGCGGGACTAGCGGGAACGCCTACGAGCAGTACTTC
TRBJ2-5	TRBV5-1	-	TRBD1	CASSGQAQGTQYF	TGCGCCAGCAGTGGACAGGCCCAAGGGACCCAGTACTTC
TRBJ1-1	TRBV15	once	TRBD1	CATSVTDRAVEAFF	TGTGCCACCAGCGTAACCGACAGGGCGGTAGAAGCTTTCTTT
TRBJ2-1	TRBV4-1	-	-	CASSQGLAEEDNEQFF	TGCGCCAGCAGCCAAGGGTTGGCGGAAGAAGACAATGAGCAGTTCTTC
TRBJ1-2	TRBV7-9	-	TRBD1	CASSGGTGVNYGYTF	TGTGCCAGCAGCGGTGGGACAGGTGTCAACTATGGCTACACCTTC
TRBJ2-7	TRBV27	few	-	CASSSAGRSYEQYF	TGTGCCAGCAGCTCAGCGGGCCGTTCCTACGAGCAGTACTTC
TRBJ2-7	TRBV30	-	-	CAWSGLGEALFNEQYF	TGTGCCTGGAGTGGGCTGGGGGAGGCCCTTTTCAACGAGCAGTACTTC
TRBJ2-1	TRBV14	-	-	CASSQRLKGEQFF	TGTGCCAGCAGCCAAAGACTGAAGGGCGAGCAGTTCTTC
TRBJ1-1	TRBV10-3	-	TRBD1	CAISGGQREAFF	TGTGCCATCAGTGGGGGACAGCGTGAAGCTTTCTTT
TRBJ1-1	TRBV28	once	-	CASSFLQGVAFF	TGTGCCAGCAGTTTCTTGCAGGGAGTTGCTTTCTTT
TRBJ1-3	TRBV28	once	-	CASWGRLLSGNTIYF	TGTGCCAGCTGGGGTCGCCTCCTCTCTGGAAACACCATATATTTT
TRBJ1-3	TRBV6-6	-	-	CASSYPPGIGNTIYF	TGTGCCAGCAGTTACCCGCCCGGGATCGGAAACACCATATATTTT
TRBJ2-7	TRBV11-2	-	-	CASSLVRGFYEQYF	TGTGCCAGCAGCTTAGTGAGGGGATTCTACGAGCAGTACTTC
TRBJ1-1	TRBV29-1	-	TRBD1	CSVENWTGRGTEAFF	TGCAGCGTTGAAAATTGGACAGGCCGGGGGACTGAAGCTTTCTTT
TRBJ1-1	TRBV10-3	-	-	CAISESPASAGSFF	TGTGCCATCAGTGAGTCGCCAGCCTCGGCAGGGTCTTTCTTT
TRBJ2-1	TRBV18	-	-	CASSPSGSKWNEQFF	TGTGCCAGCTCACCAAGCGGTAGCAAATGGAATGAGCAGTTCTTC
TRBJ2-7	TRBV5-4	-	TRBD2	CASSFGAGEVPEQYF	TGTGCCAGCAGCTTCGGAGCGGGAGAGGTACCCGAGCAGTACTTC
TRBJ1-1	TRBV27	-	-	CASKLRSGDTEAFF	TGTGCCAGCAAGTTGCGGTCTGGGGACACTGAAGCTTTCTTT